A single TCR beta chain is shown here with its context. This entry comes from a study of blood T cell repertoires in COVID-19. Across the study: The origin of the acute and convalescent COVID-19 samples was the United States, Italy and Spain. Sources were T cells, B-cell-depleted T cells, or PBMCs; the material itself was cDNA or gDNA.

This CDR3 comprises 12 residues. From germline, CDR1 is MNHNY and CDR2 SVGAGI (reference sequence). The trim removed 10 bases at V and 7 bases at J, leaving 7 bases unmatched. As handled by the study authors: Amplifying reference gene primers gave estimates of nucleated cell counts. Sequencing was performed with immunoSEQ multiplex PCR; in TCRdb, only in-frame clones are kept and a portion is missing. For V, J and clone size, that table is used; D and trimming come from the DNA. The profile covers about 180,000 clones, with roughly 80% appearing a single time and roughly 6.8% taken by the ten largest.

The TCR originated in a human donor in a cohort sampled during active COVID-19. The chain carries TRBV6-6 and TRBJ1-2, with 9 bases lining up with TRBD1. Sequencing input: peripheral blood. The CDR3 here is CATTGQGSGYTF. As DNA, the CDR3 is TGTGCCACCACGGGACAGGGAAGTGGCTACACCTTC.